This T cell receptor (beta chain) was captured by sequencing in a study of blood T cell repertoires in COVID-19. Study-wide background: Sources were T cells, B-cell-depleted T cells, or PBMCs; the material itself was cDNA or gDNA.

Per the original data handling: Reference gene primer amplification in the assay estimated nucleated cell counts. Sequencing used immunoSEQ multiplex PCR; TCRdb keeps in-frame clones, though not all of them. V, J and clone size are those of that table, while D and trimming were read from the DNA. The sample holds some 180,000 clones; around 83% are singletons and the top ten take roughly 19%. V was cut by 3 bases and J by 15 bases, with 15 bases left in between. The CDR3 runs to 12 residues. CDR1 LNHDA and CDR2 SQIVND come from the germline V gene (reference sequence). This receptor was identified in a woman in her 70s who had recovered from COVID-19. The chain couples TRBV19 to TRBJ2-1; D perhaps matches TRBD1 (6 bases). The source material was peripheral blood. CDR3 protein: CASSIGSGVWFF. The CDR3 DNA follows: TGTGCCAGTAGTATCGGGTCAGGGGTTTGGTTCTTC. Full variable domain (missing parts from reference TRBV19 and TRBJ2-1): DGGITQSPKYLFRKEGQNVTLSCEQNLNHDAMYWYRQDPGQGLRLIYYSQIVNDFQKGDIAEGYSVSREKKESFPLTVTSAQKNPTAFYLCASSIGSGVWFFGPGTRLTVL.